Presented here are 32 T cell receptor beta chains from one specimen sequenced in a study of cytomegalovirus exposure and HLA in healthy donors. The PCR employed 60 Vbeta primers together with 13 Jbeta primers. The table came from immunoSEQ multiplex PCR; TCRdb's copy has only in-frame clones and leaves some out. Found here are about 160,000 clones, almost 80% of them singletons; the top ten hold about 1.3%. The material sequenced was PBMCs. The receptors here all came from a male donor in good health and CMV-seronegative.

This clone was detected once. The V gene is TRBV7-9, the J gene TRBJ2-1; 7 bases map to TRBD2. Germline V gene sequence: CDR1 SEHNR, CDR2 FQNEAQ (reference sequence). V lost 2 bases and J lost 0; bases outside the gene matches: 13. The CDR3 length is 19 residues. The CDR3 is CASSLLVPSGTISYNEQFF. For the CDR3, the DNA is TGTGCCAGCAGCTTACTGGTGCCTAGCGGAACTATCTCCTACAATGAGCAGTTCTTC.

The V gene is TRBV6-1, the J gene TRBJ1-5, with 10 nucleotides matching TRBD1. After removal of 0 bases from V and 1 base from J, the junction contained 3 bases not matched to a gene. CDR1 is MNHNS, CDR2 SASEGT, per germline. The CDR3 length is 17 residues. Here the CDR3 reads CASSEAMGQGSNQPQHF. Written as DNA, the CDR3 is TGTGCCAGCAGTGAAGCAATGGGACAGGGGAGCAATCAGCCCCAGCATTTT.

V is TRBV7-9 and J is TRBJ1-1; D is uncertain. In germline, CDR1 is SEHNR, CDR2 FQNEAQ (reference sequence). Deletions cut 5 bases from V and 2 bases from J, with 15 bases between. The CDR3 is 15 residues long. CDR3 DNA: TGTGCCAGCAGCACTAATCCGGGAGTTAACACTGAAGCTTTCTTT. Translated: CASSTNPGVNTEAFF.

This chain links TRBV5-8 with TRBJ2-5, with 8 bases lining up with TRBD1. Germline V CDR1 and CDR2: SGHTS, YDEGEE. The length of the CDR3 is 16 residues. V shed 5 bases, J shed 1 base, and the junction held 10 bases outside the gene matches. CDR3 loop: CASSPPGQGFQETQYF. The DNA for the CDR3 is TGTGCCAGCAGTCCTCCCGGACAGGGCTTCCAAGAGACCCAGTACTTC.

V usage is TRBV28 and J usage is TRBJ1-5, with a weak D call TRBD1 (5 bases). The ends were cut back, 6 bases at V and 8 bases at J, with 11 bases in the middle. The CDR3 totals 12 residues. Looked up from germline, CDR1 is MDHEN and CDR2 is SYDVKM. CDR3 nucleotide sequence: TGTGCCAGCAGAATTCAGGGAAAGCCCCAGCATTTT. It encodes CASRIQGKPQHF.

V gene TRBV30 combines with J gene TRBJ2-3; weak D call: TRBD1 (5 bases). Trimming removed 5 bases at V and 11 bases at J, with 14 bases between. Looked up from germline, CDR1 is GTSNPN and CDR2 is SVGIG (reference sequence). This CDR3 is 11 amino acids long. The CDR3 loop is CAWETASRQYF. CDR3 in DNA: TGTGCCTGGGAGACAGCGTCGCGGCAGTATTTT.

This clone turned up a few times. The chain joins TRBV2 to TRBJ2-7; 9 bases are shared with TRBD2. V dropped 7 bases and J dropped 6; count of bases not matched to a gene: 16. The length of the CDR3 is 16 residues. Germline loops: CDR1 SNHLY, CDR2 FYNNEI. CDR3 amino acids: CASMGPWREGPSEQYF. The CDR3 DNA reads as TGTGCCAGCATGGGGCCGTGGCGGGAGGGCCCAAGCGAGCAGTACTTC.

This chain uses TRBV7-7 with TRBJ2-7; D uncertain. Trimming pared 1 base from V and 0 bases from J, leaving 4 bases between. CDR1 is SSHAT, CDR2 FNYEAQ, per germline (reference sequence). This CDR3 spans 13 amino acids. Here the CDR3 DNA reads TGTGCCAGCAGCTTAGGGCACTCCTACGAGCAGTACTTC. Its translation is CASSLGHSYEQYF.

The V gene is TRBV19, the J gene TRBJ1-2; TRBD1 matches 7 bases. The junction had 6 bases not matched to a gene; V was cut back by 6 bases and J by 2 bases. The CDR3 loop spans 14 amino acids. Germline V gene sequence: CDR1 LNHDA, CDR2 SQIVND (reference sequence). CDR3 region: CASSTGQRNYGYTF. In DNA form, the CDR3 reads TGTGCCAGTAGCACGGGACAGAGAAACTATGGCTACACCTTC.

The chain has TRBV7-2 and TRBJ1-1, with a tentative D call TRBD1 (5 bases). The CDR3 length is 14 residues. Trimming left V 7 bases short and J 1 base short, with 13 bases between. The V gene's germline CDR1 is SGHTA and CDR2 FQGNSA. The CDR3 spells CASTFRGRNTEAFF. In DNA, the CDR3 is TGTGCCAGCACCTTTCGGGGGAGGAACACTGAAGCTTTCTTT.

The J gene is TRBJ2-3, the V gene TRBV18, with D maybe TRBD1 (6 bases). There are 15 residues in the CDR3. With 3 bases removed from V and 6 bases from J, the gap between germline ends came to 16 bases. Germline CDR1 is KGHSH and CDR2 is LQKENI. The CDR3 region is CASSPRAGVRDTQYF. CDR3 DNA: TGTGCCAGCTCACCGCGGGCAGGGGTGAGGGATACGCAGTATTTT.

This clone was recorded once. The chain's CDR3 is CASSETVASNQPQHF. The CDR3 nucleotides read TGTGCCAGCAGCGAGACAGTCGCTAGCAATCAGCCCCAGCATTTT. The rearrangement links TRBV7-8 to TRBJ1-5; D possibly corresponds to TRBD1 (5 bases). Germline assignment: CDR1 SGHVS and CDR2 FQNEAQ. Trimming removed 5 bases from V and 0 bases from J, with 11 bases in between. The CDR3 consists of 15 residues.

There are a few counts of this clone. The J gene is TRBJ2-7, the V gene TRBV6-6; 10 bases align to TRBD2. Germline CDR1 MNHNY, CDR2 SVGAGI (reference sequence). The CDR3 is 14 residues long. Germline trimming cut 5 bases from V and 0 bases from J; bases unmatched to any gene: 1. CDR3 region: CASSPSGSSYEQYF. CDR3 coding DNA: TGTGCCAGCAGTCCTAGCGGGAGCTCCTACGAGCAGTACTTC.

The V gene is TRBV2, the J gene TRBJ2-5; 12 nucleotides line up with TRBD2. Germline V gives CDR1 SNHLY, CDR2 FYNNEI. With V trimmed by 7 bases and J by 2 bases, 5 bases remained unmatched. The CDR3 covers 15 residues. CDR3 sequence: CASTDGLAGQETQYF. The DNA of the CDR3 is TGTGCCAGCACCGATGGACTAGCGGGGCAAGAGACCCAGTACTTC.

This chain's CDR3 is CASRPQTGDAYEQYF. In DNA form, the CDR3 reads TGTGCCAGCCGCCCCCAGACAGGGGATGCATACGAGCAGTACTTC. V gene TRBV18 combines with J gene TRBJ2-5; TRBD1 matches at 8 bases. The J call may not be correct, given that the DNA end is closer to TRBJ2-7. Germline CDR1 reads KGHSH; CDR2 reads LQKENI. The CDR3 runs 15 residues.

This clone was recorded once. The chain uses TRBV7-2 and TRBJ1-1; TRBD1 matches at 8 bases. Trimming cost V 4 bases and J 8 bases; bases outside gene matches: 3. CDR3 length: 12 residues. The germline CDR1 and CDR2 sequences are SGHTA and FQGNSA. CDR3 sequence reads: CASSSYRGEAFF. The CDR3 DNA follows: TGTGCCAGCAGCTCGTACAGGGGGGAAGCTTTCTTT.

The chain employs TRBV6-1 and TRBJ2-3, with TRBD2 matching over 11 bases. Germline V gene sequence: CDR1 MNHNS, CDR2 SASEGT. With 5 bases clipped from V and 2 bases from J, the junction kept 3 bases outside the gene matches. The CDR3 sequence is 15 residues long. In DNA form, the CDR3 reads TGTGCCAGCAGTCATAGCGGGAGGGTCACAGATACGCAGTATTTT. It specifies CASSHSGRVTDTQYF.

For the CDR3, the DNA is TGTGCCAGTAGTCCGGGACAGGGGGGCAACATTCAGTACTTC. This codes for CASSPGQGGNIQYF. This sequence joins TRBV19 and TRBJ2-4; 11 nucleotides agree with TRBD1. There are 14 residues in the CDR3. CDR1 and CDR2 (germline): LNHDA, SQIVND (reference sequence). V gave up 5 bases and J gave up 7 bases; unmatched junction bases: 4.

The V and J genes are TRBV6-6 and TRBJ1-4, with unresolved D. V lost 10 bases, J lost 0 bases, and 12 bases lay in between. Germline lookup yields CDR1 MNHNY and CDR2 SVGAGI (reference sequence). The CDR3 is made up of 14 amino acids. This chain's CDR3 is CATRRGSTNEKLFF. The CDR3 DNA reads as TGTGCCACCCGACGGGGTTCAACTAATGAAAAACTGTTTTTT.

This chain links TRBV2 with TRBJ1-1, with 7 bases lining up with TRBD1. The CDR3 sequence is 16 residues long. The junction had 10 bases not matched to a gene; V was cut back by 5 bases and J by 1 base. The V gene's germline CDR1 is SNHLY and CDR2 FYNNEI. CDR3 region: CASSQQDRAPNTEAFF. DNA for the CDR3: TGTGCCAGCAGTCAACAAGACAGGGCCCCGAACACTGAAGCTTTCTTT.

V is TRBV11-3 and J is TRBJ2-3; possibly TRBD1 for D (7 bases). V dropped 1 base and J dropped 4 bases, with 12 bases sitting between them. CDR1 SGHNT and CDR2 YENEEA come from the germline V gene. The length of the CDR3 is 15 residues. The CDR3 DNA reads TGTGCCAGCAGCTTAGGCAGGGGGGATGCAGATACGCAGTATTTT. Protein: CASSLGRGDADTQYF.

The chain carries TRBV7-2 and TRBJ2-2; perhaps TRBD2 as D (6 bases). Germline V lookup: CDR1 SGHTA, CDR2 FQGNSA. Trimming removed 1 base from V and 6 bases from J, with 12 bases in between. CDR3 length: 15 amino acids. CDR3 in amino acids: CASSLDTSGAGELFF. CDR3 nucleotides: TGTGCCAGCAGCTTAGATACGTCGGGGGCCGGGGAGCTGTTTTTT.

The rearrangement uses TRBV12-5 and TRBJ2-3; 7 nucleotides line up with TRBD1. V lost 5 bases to trimming and J lost 6 bases; unmatched junction nucleotides: 17. The CDR3 spans 17 residues. Germline V CDR1 and CDR2: LGHNT, FRNRAP. Here the CDR3 DNA reads TGTGCTAGTGGTCCCACACAGGGGCCCCCTCCAGGGGATACGCAGTATTTT. Protein: CASGPTQGPPPGDTQYF.

This clone was found a few times. The rearrangement uses TRBV11-2 and TRBJ1-1, with 9 bases that match TRBD1. CDR3 length: 14 residues. Germline CDR1 reads SGHAT; CDR2 reads FQNNGV. The V segment lost 3 bases and the J segment 7 bases; nucleotides outside the gene matches: 6. The CDR3 reads CASSFGDRAYEAFF. CDR3 bases: TGTGCCAGCAGCTTTGGGGACAGGGCCTATGAAGCTTTCTTT.

This clone was seen more than once but under ten times. The chain combines TRBV7-2 with TRBJ2-7, with D unresolved. CDR1 SGHTA and CDR2 FQGNSA come from the germline V gene. The CDR3 contains 13 residues. The V and J ends lost 2 bases and 7 bases respectively, with 12 bases between them. The CDR3 is CASSLLRVREQYF. The CDR3 bases are TGTGCCAGCAGCTTATTAAGAGTACGAGAGCAGTACTTC.

The rearrangement links TRBV29-1 to TRBJ2-1; tentative D call: TRBD2 (5 bases). This CDR3 is built from 14 residues. V was shortened by 5 bases and J by 4 bases, with 15 bases between the two germline ends. Per the germline V gene, CDR1 is SQVTM and CDR2 is ANQGSEA. The CDR3 sequence is CSVSVVASYNEQFF. The CDR3 nucleotides are TGCAGCGTTTCGGTGGTAGCGTCATACAATGAGCAGTTCTTC.

This chain connects TRBV5-1 to TRBJ1-4; 7 nucleotides align to TRBD1. With 1 base clipped from V and 7 bases from J, the junction kept 4 bases outside the gene matches. The germline CDR1 and CDR2 sequences are SGHRS and YFSETQ. This CDR3 spans 14 amino acids. CDR3 loop: CASSLRTGAEKLFF. For the CDR3, the DNA is TGCGCCAGCAGCTTGCGCACAGGGGCTGAAAAACTGTTTTTT.

The rearrangement links TRBV7-3 to TRBJ2-3; a weak D match, TRBD1 (7 bases). Trimming pared 3 bases from V and 5 bases from J, leaving 12 bases between. Germline CDR1 and CDR2: SGHTA and FQGTGA. CDR3 size: 14 residues. The CDR3 DNA sequence: TGTGCCAGCAGCTTCAGGGGGGCCGGAGATACGCAGTATTTT. Its translation: CASSFRGAGDTQYF. The entire variable domain, with the rest obtained from reference TRBV7-3 and TRBJ2-3, is as follows: GAGVSQTPSNKVTEKGKYVELRCDPISGHTALYWYRQSLGQGPEFLIYFQGTGAADDSGLPNDRFFAVRPEGSVSTLKIQRTERGDSAVYLCASSFRGAGDTQYFGPGTRLTVL.

The chain is built from TRBV7-9 and TRBJ2-7; TRBD2 might be the D (5 bases). V dropped 5 bases and J dropped 5 bases, with 16 bases sitting between them. The length of the CDR3 is 14 residues. Germline-derived CDR1 and CDR2 are SEHNR and FQNEAQ (reference sequence). The CDR3 DNA is TGTGCCAGCAGCCCAACGGGGTTGCCTCACGAGCAGTACTTC. Its translation: CASSPTGLPHEQYF.

J is TRBJ2-1 and V is TRBV11-1; D is ambiguous. The CDR3 has 13 amino acids. Trimming removed 0 bases from V and 5 bases from J, with 5 bases in between. Germline values: CDR1 SGHAT, CDR2 FQDESV (reference sequence). The DNA for the CDR3 is TGTGCCAGCAGCTTAGCCCCCAACAATGAGCAGTTCTTC. Translated, it gives CASSLAPNNEQFF.

V gene TRBV4-3 combines with J gene TRBJ2-3; a weak D match, TRBD1 (7 bases). Trimming shortened V by 1 base and J by 5 bases, and 19 bases separated the two germline ends. CDR3 length: 17 amino acids. Germline CDR1 is LGHNA and CDR2 is YSLEER. CDR3 protein: CASSQGSGGTGGDTQYF. In DNA, the CDR3 is TGCGCCAGCAGCCAAGGATCAGGGGGGACCGGCGGAGATACGCAGTATTTT.

The chain has TRBV28 and TRBJ1-4; D may be TRBD1 (5 bases). The ends were cut back, 3 bases at V and 7 bases at J, with 21 bases in the middle. CDR1 is MDHEN and CDR2 is SYDVKM in the germline V gene. The CDR3 is 17 amino acids. CDR3 sequence (DNA): TGTGCCAGCAGTTTCCCCGTTATGGTCAGGGCGCCTGAAAAACTGTTTTTT. Protein: CASSFPVMVRAPEKLFF.